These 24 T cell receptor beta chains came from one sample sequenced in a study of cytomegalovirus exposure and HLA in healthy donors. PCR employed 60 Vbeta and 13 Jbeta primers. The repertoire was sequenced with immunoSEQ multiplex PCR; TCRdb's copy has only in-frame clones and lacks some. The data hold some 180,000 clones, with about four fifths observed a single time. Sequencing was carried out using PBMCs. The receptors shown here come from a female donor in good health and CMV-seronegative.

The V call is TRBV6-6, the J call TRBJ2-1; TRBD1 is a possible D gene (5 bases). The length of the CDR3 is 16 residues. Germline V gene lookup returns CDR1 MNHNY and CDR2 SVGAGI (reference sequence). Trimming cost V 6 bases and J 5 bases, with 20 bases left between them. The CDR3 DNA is TGTGCCAGCAGCTTACGCGGCAGGGTAACCCACAATGAGCAGTTCTTC. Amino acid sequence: CASSLRGRVTHNEQFF.

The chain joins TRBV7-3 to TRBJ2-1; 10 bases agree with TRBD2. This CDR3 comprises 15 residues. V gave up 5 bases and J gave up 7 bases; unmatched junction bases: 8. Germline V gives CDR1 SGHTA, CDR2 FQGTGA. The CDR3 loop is CASSAGTSDRNEQFF. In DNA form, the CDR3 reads TGTGCCAGCAGCGCCGGGACTAGCGATAGGAATGAGCAGTTCTTC.

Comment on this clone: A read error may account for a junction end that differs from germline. The CDR3 sequence: CTSSQGQGGDQPQHF. For the CDR3, the DNA is TGCACCAGCAGCCAGGGACAGGGGGGAGATCAGCCCCAGCATTTT. The V call is TRBV4-1, the J call TRBJ1-5; 11 bases line up with TRBD1. The CDR3 length is 15 residues. CDR1 is MGHRA, CDR2 YSYEKL, per germline.

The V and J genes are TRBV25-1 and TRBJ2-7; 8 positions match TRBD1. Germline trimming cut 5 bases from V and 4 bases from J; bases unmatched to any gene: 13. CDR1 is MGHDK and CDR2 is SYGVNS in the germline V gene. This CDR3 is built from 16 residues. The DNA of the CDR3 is TGTGCCAGCAGTCCGGCCACCTGGACAGGGCTTTACGAGCAGTACTTC. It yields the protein CASSPATWTGLYEQYF.

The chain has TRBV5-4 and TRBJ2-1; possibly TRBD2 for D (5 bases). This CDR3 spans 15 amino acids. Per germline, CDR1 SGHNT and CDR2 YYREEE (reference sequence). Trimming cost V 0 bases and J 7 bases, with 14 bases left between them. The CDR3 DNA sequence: TGTGCCAGCAGCTTGGGGGTAGCGAGTTTAAATGAGCAGTTCTTC. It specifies CASSLGVASLNEQFF.

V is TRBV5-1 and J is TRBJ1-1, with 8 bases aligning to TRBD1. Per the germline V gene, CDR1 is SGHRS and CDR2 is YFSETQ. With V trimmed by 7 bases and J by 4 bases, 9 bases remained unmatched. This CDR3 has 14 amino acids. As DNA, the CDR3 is TGCGCCAGCTCGCCCACCACAGGGGGCACTGAAGCTTTCTTT. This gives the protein CASSPTTGGTEAFF.

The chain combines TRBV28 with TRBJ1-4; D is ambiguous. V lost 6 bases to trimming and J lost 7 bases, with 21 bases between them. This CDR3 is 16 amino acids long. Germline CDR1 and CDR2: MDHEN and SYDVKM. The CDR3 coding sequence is TGTGCCAGCAGCCCCATTATTAGGGAGACACTTGAAAAACTGTTTTTT. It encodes CASSPIIRETLEKLFF.

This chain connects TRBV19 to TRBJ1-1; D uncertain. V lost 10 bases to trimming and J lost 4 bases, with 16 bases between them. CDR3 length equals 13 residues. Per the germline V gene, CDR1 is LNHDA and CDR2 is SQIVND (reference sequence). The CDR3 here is CATTERTFTEAFF. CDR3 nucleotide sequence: TGTGCCACCACGGAGCGGACGTTCACTGAAGCTTTCTTT. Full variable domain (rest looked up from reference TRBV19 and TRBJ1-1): DGGITQSPKYLFRKEGQNVTLSCEQNLNHDAMYWYRQDPGQGLRLIYYSQIVNDFQKGDIAEGYSVSREKKESFPLTVTSAQKNPTAFYLCATTERTFTEAFFGQGTRLTVV.

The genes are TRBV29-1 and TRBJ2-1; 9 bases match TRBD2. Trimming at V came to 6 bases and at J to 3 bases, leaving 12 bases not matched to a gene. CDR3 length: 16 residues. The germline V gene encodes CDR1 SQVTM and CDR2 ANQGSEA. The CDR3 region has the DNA TGCAGCGTCTTCGGTTCTAGCGGGACTCTCTACAATGAGCAGTTCTTC. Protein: CSVFGSSGTLYNEQFF.

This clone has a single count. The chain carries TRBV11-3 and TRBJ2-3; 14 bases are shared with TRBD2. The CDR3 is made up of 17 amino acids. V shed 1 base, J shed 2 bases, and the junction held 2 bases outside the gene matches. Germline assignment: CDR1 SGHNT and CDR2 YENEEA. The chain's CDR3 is CASSLGLAGGSTDTQYF. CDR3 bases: TGTGCCAGCAGCTTAGGACTAGCGGGAGGGTCCACAGATACGCAGTATTTT.

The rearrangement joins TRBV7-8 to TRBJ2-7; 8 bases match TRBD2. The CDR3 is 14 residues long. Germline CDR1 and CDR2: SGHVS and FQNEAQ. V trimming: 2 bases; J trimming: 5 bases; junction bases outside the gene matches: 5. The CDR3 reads CASSLFGGADEQYF. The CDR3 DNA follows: TGTGCCAGCAGCTTATTCGGGGGGGCGGACGAGCAGTACTTC.

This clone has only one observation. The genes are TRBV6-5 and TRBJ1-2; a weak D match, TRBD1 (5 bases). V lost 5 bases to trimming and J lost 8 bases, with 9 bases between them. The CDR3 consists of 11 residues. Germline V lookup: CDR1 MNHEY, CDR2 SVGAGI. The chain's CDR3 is CASSQGSGYTF. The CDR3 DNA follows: TGTGCCAGCAGTCAGGGATCCGGCTACACCTTC.

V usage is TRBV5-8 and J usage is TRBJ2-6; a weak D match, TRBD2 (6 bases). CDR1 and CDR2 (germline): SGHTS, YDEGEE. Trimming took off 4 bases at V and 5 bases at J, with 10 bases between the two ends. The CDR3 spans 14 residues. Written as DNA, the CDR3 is TGTGCCAGCAGCCTGGGGACTTGGGCCAACGTCCTGACTTTC. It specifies CASSLGTWANVLTF.

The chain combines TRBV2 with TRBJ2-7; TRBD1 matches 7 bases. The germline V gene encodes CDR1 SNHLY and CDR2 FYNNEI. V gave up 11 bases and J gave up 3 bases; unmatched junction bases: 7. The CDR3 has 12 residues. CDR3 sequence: CAFRDSDYEQYF. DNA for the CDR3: TGTGCCTTCCGGGACAGTGACTACGAGCAGTACTTC.

CDR3 bases: TGTGCCAGCAGTCAGCCGCCGGGACTAGCCCAGTACTTC. It is translated as CASSQPPGLAQYF. The rearrangement uses TRBV7-6 and TRBJ2-5; 8 bases align to TRBD2. Unmatched junction bases numbered 9, after V lost 6 bases and J lost 9 bases. Per germline, CDR1 SGHVS and CDR2 FNYEAQ. CDR3 length equals 13 residues.

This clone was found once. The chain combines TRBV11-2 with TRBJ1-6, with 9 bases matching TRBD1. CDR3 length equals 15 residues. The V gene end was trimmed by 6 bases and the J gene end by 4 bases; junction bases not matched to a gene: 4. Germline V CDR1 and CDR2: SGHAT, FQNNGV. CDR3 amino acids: CASSRTGAYNSPLHF. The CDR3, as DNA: TGTGCCAGCAGTCGGACAGGGGCATATAATTCACCCCTCCACTTT.

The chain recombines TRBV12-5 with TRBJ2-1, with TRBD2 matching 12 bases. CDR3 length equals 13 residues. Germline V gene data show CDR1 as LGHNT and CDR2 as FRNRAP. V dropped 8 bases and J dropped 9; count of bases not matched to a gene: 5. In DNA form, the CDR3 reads TGTGCTAGTTTACTAGCGGGAGGTGGTGAGCAGTTCTTC. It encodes CASLLAGGGEQFF.

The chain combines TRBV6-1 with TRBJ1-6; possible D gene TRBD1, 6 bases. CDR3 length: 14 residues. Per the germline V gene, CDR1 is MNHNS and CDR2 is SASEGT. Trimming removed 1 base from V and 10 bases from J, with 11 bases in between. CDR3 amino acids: CASSEVQGYSPLHF. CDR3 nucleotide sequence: TGTGCCAGCAGTGAAGTCCAGGGGTACTCACCCCTCCACTTT.

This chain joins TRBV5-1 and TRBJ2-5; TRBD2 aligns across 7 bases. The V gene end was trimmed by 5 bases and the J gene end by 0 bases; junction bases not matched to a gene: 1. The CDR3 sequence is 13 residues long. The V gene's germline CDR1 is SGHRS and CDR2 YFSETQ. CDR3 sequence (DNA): TGCGCCAGCAGGCGGGAGTACCAAGAGACCCAGTACTTC. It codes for CASRREYQETQYF. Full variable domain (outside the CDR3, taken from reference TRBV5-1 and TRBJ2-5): KAGVTQTPRYLIKTRGQQVTLSCSPISGHRSVSWYQQTPGQGLQFLFEYFSETQRNKGNFPGRFSGRQFSNSRSEMNVSTLELGDSALYLCASRREYQETQYFGPGTRLLVL.

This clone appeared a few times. CDR3: CASSERTESYEQYF. The CDR3 coding sequence is TGCGCCAGCAGTGAGAGGACAGAGAGCTACGAGCAGTACTTC. This sequence joins TRBV10-1 and TRBJ2-7; tentative D call: TRBD1 (6 bases). CDR1 and CDR2 (germline): WNHNN, SYGVQD (reference sequence). The CDR3 contains 14 residues. The V end was cut by 2 bases, the J end by 3 bases, with 11 bases between.

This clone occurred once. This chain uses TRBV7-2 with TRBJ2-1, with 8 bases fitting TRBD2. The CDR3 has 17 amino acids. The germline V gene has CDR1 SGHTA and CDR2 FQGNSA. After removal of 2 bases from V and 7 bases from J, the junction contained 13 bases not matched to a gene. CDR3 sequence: CASSLRLAGADGNEQFF. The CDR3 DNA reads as TGTGCCAGCAGCTTAAGGCTAGCGGGCGCCGACGGGAATGAGCAGTTCTTC. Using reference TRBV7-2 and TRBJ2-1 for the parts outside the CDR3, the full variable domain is GAGVSQSPSNKVTEKGKDVELRCDPISGHTALYWYRQSLGQGLEFLIYFQGNSAPDKSGLPSDRFSAERTGGSVSTLTIQRTQQEDSAVYLCASSLRLAGADGNEQFFGPGTRLTVL.

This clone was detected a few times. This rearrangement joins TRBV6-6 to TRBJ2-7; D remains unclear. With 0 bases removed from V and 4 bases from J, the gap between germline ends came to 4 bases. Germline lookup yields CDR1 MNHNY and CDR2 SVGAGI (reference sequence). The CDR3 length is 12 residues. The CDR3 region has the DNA TGTGCCAGCAGTTACTCCATGTACGAGCAGTACTTC. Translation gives CASSYSMYEQYF.

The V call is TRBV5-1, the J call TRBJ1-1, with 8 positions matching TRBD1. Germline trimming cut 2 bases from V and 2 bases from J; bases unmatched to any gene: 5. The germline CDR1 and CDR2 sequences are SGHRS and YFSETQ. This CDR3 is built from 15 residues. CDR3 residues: CASSLSGTGNTEAFF. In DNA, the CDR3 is TGCGCCAGCAGCTTATCCGGGACAGGAAACACTGAAGCTTTCTTT. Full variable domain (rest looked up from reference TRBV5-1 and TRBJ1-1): KAGVTQTPRYLIKTRGQQVTLSCSPISGHRSVSWYQQTPGQGLQFLFEYFSETQRNKGNFPGRFSGRQFSNSRSEMNVSTLELGDSALYLCASSLSGTGNTEAFFGQGTRLTVV.

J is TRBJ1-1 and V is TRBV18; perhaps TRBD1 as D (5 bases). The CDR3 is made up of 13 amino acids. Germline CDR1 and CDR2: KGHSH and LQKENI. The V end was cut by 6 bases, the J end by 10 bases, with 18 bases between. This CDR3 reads CASSPTDSGGAFF. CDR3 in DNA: TGTGCCAGCTCCCCTACTGACTCGGGGGGAGCTTTCTTT.